This is a list of T cell receptor beta chains from one sample in a study of tumor-infiltrating lymphocytes in oesophageal squamous cell carcinoma. TCRdb re-derived calls from the PCR reads in MiXCR, one entry per CDR3 protein. Here the sample spans around 20,000 distinct CDR3 sequences, under 45% being singletons. The sequenced material came from esophageal tumor tissue. These receptors were collected from a male donor with esophageal squamous cell carcinoma. The CDR3 runs from the conserved cysteine through the conserved F or W. D genes are given only for firm matches. The size entry is marked missing in some rows and otherwise reads once, few, many or a size class.

TRBV7-3,TRBJ2-1,.,.,CASSTEATRAWNEQFF,TGTGCCAGCAGCACCGAAGCGACTCGAGCATGGAATGAGCAGTTCTTC
TRBV7-2,TRBJ2-7,.,.,CASSLGQVNEQYF,TGTGCCAGCAGCTTAGGACAGGTTAACGAGCAGTACTTC
TRBV7-8,TRBJ2-1,few,.,CASSLLLSGPYNEQFF,TGTGCCAGCAGCTTACTCCTCTCCGGTCCCTACAATGAGCAGTTCTTC
TRBV28,TRBJ2-1,.,TRBD1,CASSFRDRVAYNEQFF,TGTGCCAGCAGTTTCCGTGACAGGGTTGCCTACAATGAGCAGTTCTTC
TRBV7-6,TRBJ2-5,.,.,CASSSGAGGEETQYF,TGTGCCAGCAGCTCCGGAGCGGGTGGGGAAGAGACCCAGTACTTC
TRBV7-2,TRBJ1-5,.,.,CASSTRTDQPQHF,TGTGCCAGCAGCACCCGGACGGATCAGCCCCAGCATTTT
TRBV15,TRBJ1-6,.,.,CATSPRRDTSNSPLHF,TGTGCCACCAGCCCTCGCCGGGACACGTCTAATTCACCCCTCCACTTT
TRBV7-7,TRBJ2-5,many,TRBD2,CASSLAPAGGQETQYF,TGTGCTAGCAGCTTAGCGCCAGCGGGGGGGCAAGAGACCCAGTACTTC
TRBV7-3,TRBJ2-2,.,TRBD1,CASSAQGVGELFF,TGTGCCAGCAGCGCCCAGGGGGTAGGGGAGCTGTTTTTT
TRBV18,TRBJ2-3,.,TRBD2,CASSPRRDSLLAGAITDTQYF,TGTGCCAGCTCACCACGCAGGGACAGTTTACTAGCGGGGGCCATCACAGATACGCAGTATTTT
TRBV6-1,TRBJ2-7,medium-sized,.,CASWSGAGSYEQYF,TGTGCCAGCTGGTCCGGGGCGGGCTCCTACGAGCAGTACTTC
TRBV27,TRBJ2-1,medium-sized,TRBD2,CASSLKGLVYNEQFF,TGTGCCAGCAGTTTAAAGGGACTAGTCTACAATGAGCAGTTCTTC
TRBV7-9,TRBJ2-7,medium-sized,TRBD2,CASSLGSAGEPYEQYF,TGTGCCAGCAGCTTAGGGTCGGCGGGAGAACCCTACGAGCAGTACTTC
TRBV12-3/TRBV12-4,TRBJ2-5,.,.,CASSLEVGLGGQETQYF,TGTGCCAGCAGTTTAGAGGTCGGGTTAGGGGGACAAGAGACCCAGTACTTC
TRBV12-3/TRBV12-4,TRBJ1-1,.,TRBD1,CASSLGQGRWEAFF,TGTGCCAGCAGCCTGGGACAGGGAAGGTGGGAAGCTTTCTTT
TRBV7-2,TRBJ2-2,few,.,CASSLGLGIGLFF,TGTGCCAGCAGCTTAGGGTTGGGTATAGGGCTGTTTTTT
TRBV12-3/TRBV12-4,TRBJ2-7,.,TRBD2,CASSLGLAGDFAYEQYF,TGTGCCAGCAGCTTGGGGCTAGCGGGGGATTTCGCCTACGAGCAGTACTTC
TRBV7-6,TRBJ2-1,.,TRBD2,CASSSRGNYNEQFF,TGTGCCAGCAGCTCGCGGGGGAACTACAATGAGCAGTTCTTC
TRBV12-3/TRBV12-4,TRBJ2-1,medium-sized,TRBD2,CASSQGLAGVDEQFF,TGTGCCAGCAGTCAAGGACTAGCGGGGGTAGATGAGCAGTTCTTC
TRBV7-8,TRBJ2-3,.,.,CASSQGDPTDTQYF,TGTGCCAGCAGCCAAGGGGATCCCACAGATACGCAGTATTTT
TRBV5-4,TRBJ2-7,many,.,CASSLRGRGRDYEQYF,TGTGCCAGCAGCTTGCGGGGGCGGGGGAGGGACTACGAGCAGTACTTC
TRBV25-1,TRBJ2-7,few,.,CASSITDEQYF,TGTGCCAGCAGTATTACAGACGAGCAGTACTTC
TRBV7-3,TRBJ2-3,.,TRBD2,CASSRLAGYTDTQYF,TGTGCCAGCAGCCGGCTAGCGGGCTACACAGATACGCAGTATTTT
TRBV6-2/TRBV6-3,TRBJ2-5,.,.,CASKVNRATYNEQYF,TGTGCCAGCAAAGTCAACAGGGCTACCTACAATGAGCAGTACTTC
TRBV7-6,TRBJ2-1,.,.,CASSHLNTGLTANEQFF,TGTGCCAGCAGTCACCTGAACACAGGGCTAACTGCCAATGAGCAGTTCTTC
TRBV7-2,TRBJ2-2,.,TRBD1,CASSPPYRGNHTGELFF,TGTGCCAGCAGCCCCCCCTACAGGGGGAATCACACCGGGGAGCTGTTTTTT
TRBV5-5,TRBJ1-1,.,TRBD1,CASRGQGAEAFF,TGTGCCAGCAGGGGACAGGGGGCTGAAGCTTTCTTT
TRBV12-3/TRBV12-4,TRBJ2-1,.,TRBD2,CASSHAWGGAYNEQFF,TGTGCCAGCAGCCATGCCTGGGGGGGTGCCTACAATGAGCAGTTCTTC